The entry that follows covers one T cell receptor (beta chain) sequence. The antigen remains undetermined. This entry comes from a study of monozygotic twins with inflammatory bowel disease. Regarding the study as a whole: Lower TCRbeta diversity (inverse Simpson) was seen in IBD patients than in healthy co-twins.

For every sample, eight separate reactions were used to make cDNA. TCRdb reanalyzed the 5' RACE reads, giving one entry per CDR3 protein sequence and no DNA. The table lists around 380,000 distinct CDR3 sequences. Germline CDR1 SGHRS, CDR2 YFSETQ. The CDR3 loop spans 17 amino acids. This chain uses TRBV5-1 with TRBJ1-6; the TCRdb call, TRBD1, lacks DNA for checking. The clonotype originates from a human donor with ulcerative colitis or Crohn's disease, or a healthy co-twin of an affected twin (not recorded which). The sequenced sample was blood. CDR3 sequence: CASSGTEQGARNSPLHF.